This T cell receptor beta chain derives from a study of cytomegalovirus exposure and HLA in healthy donors. Comment on this clone: Its antigen is undetermined.

This PCR relied on a set of 60 Vbeta primers and 13 Jbeta primers. TCRdb's table, derived via immunoSEQ multiplex PCR, lists solely in-frame clones and lacks some. The data show some 200,000 clones, approximately 88% seen once. Germline CDR1 reads LNHDA; CDR2 reads SQIVND (reference sequence). The CDR3 runs 13 residues. V was shortened by 1 base and J by 6 bases, with 9 bases between the two germline ends. The study, taken as a whole, reports: Prior analysis indicated that the majority of TCR beta V segments exhibited productivity approximately 87% or approximately 30% of the time.

This receptor was obtained from a woman aged 50 to 60 in good health and CMV-seropositive. The sequenced sample consisted of PBMCs. The chain joins TRBV19 to TRBJ1-2; D is perhaps TRBD1 (6 bases). CDR3 sequence reads: CASSIGAGDGYTF. The CDR3 region has the DNA TGTGCCAGTAGTATAGGGGCAGGGGATGGCTACACCTTC.